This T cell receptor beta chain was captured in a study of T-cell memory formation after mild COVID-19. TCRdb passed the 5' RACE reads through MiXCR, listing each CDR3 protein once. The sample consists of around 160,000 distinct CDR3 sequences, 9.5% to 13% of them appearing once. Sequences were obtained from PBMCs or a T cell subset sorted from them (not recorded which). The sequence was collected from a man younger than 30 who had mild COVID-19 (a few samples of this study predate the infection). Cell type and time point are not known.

As DNA, the CDR3 is TGCAGTGCTAGAGATATCGGGACAGGGAACACTGAAGCTTTCTTT. This translates into CSARDIGTGNTEAFF. The J gene is TRBJ1-1, the V gene TRBV20-1, with 8 bases matching TRBD1. The trim removed 0 bases at V and 1 base at J, leaving 4 bases unmatched. The germline CDR1 and CDR2 sequences are DFQATT and SNEGSKA (reference sequence). The CDR3 extends over 15 amino acids.